Presented here are 26 T cell receptor beta chains from one specimen sequenced in a study of breast tumors, draining lymph nodes, adjacent tissues. TCRdb recomputed calls from the multiplex PCR reads with MiXCR, one row per CDR3 protein. The data show about 300,000 distinct CDR3 sequences, with 30% seen just once and more than 1% held by the top ten. Samples came from axillary lymph nodes draining the breast cancer. Sample: axillary lymph node tissue. These receptors were taken from a female donor with breast cancer. Some clones in this sample may be carry-over from other donors' samples.

A note on this clonotype: A much larger clone lies a single base off, so this may be a read error. The CDR3 does not end in the conserved phenylalanine or tryptophan, so this is likely a read error. The chain is built from TRBV2 and TRBJ2-5, with D unclear. Trimming removed 8 bases at V and 7 bases at J, with 11 bases between. The CDR3 runs to 11 residues. Germline V gene lookup returns CDR1 SNHLY and CDR2 FYNNEI. The CDR3 sequence is CASGALGTQYL. CDR3 bases: TGTGCCAGCGGAGCCCTTGGGACCCAGTACCTC.

This clonotype was observed at least ten times. CDR3 protein: CSAVTSEDRTDTQYF. The CDR3 bases are TGCAGTGCTGTCACTAGCGAGGATCGCACAGATACGCAGTATTTT. The chain couples TRBV20-1 to TRBJ2-3; 7 nucleotides agree with TRBD2. V gave up 5 bases and J gave up 1 base; unmatched junction bases: 9. This CDR3 spans 15 amino acids. The germline V gene has CDR1 DFQATT and CDR2 SNEGSKA (reference sequence).

This clonotype was picked up many times. The chain employs TRBV2 and TRBJ1-5; D not certain. V was trimmed by 8 bases and J by 6 bases, leaving 14 bases between them. Germline values: CDR1 SNHLY, CDR2 FYNNEI. CDR3 length equals 13 residues. The CDR3 sequence: CASHSGMSQPQHF. The CDR3, as DNA: TGTGCCAGCCATTCGGGGATGAGTCAGCCCCAGCATTTT.

This clonotype was recorded at least ten times. The chain joins TRBV11-2 to TRBJ1-3; tentatively, D is TRBD1 (5 bases). Trimming removed 7 bases from V and 2 bases from J, with 15 bases in between. The length of the CDR3 is 15 residues. CDR1 SGHAT and CDR2 FQNNGV come from the germline V gene. The CDR3 DNA sequence: TGTGCCAGCACCCCGGGGCCGGGGACTGGAAACACCATATATTTT. Protein product: CASTPGPGTGNTIYF.

This clonotype was counted ten times or more. This chain links TRBV20-1 with TRBJ2-7; D is ambiguous. The ends were cut back, 1 base at V and 2 bases at J, with 9 bases in the middle. This CDR3 has 13 amino acids. Germline CDR1 and CDR2: DFQATT and SNEGSKA (reference sequence). The CDR3 nucleotides read TGCAGTGCTAGAGGGCAGCAAACCTACGAGCAGTACTTC. It is translated as CSARGQQTYEQYF.

Remarks on this clonotype: At one end the junction does not follow the germline gene, possibly because of a read error. V is TRBV19 and J is TRBJ2-7, with D perhaps matching TRBD2 (8 bases). Germline assignment: CDR1 LNHDA and CDR2 SQIVND (reference sequence). CDR3 length: 15 residues. CDR3 bases: TGTGCCAGTAGTACGGGGGGGACAGTTTCCTACGAGCAGTGCTTC. This gives the protein CASSTGGTVSYEQCF.

This clonotype was seen repeatedly, ten times or more. The chain recombines TRBV20-1 with TRBJ2-1; 11 nucleotides agree with TRBD2. Germline V gene data show CDR1 as DFQATT and CDR2 as SNEGSKA (reference sequence). The V gene end was trimmed by 1 base and the J gene end by 9 bases; junction bases not matched to a gene: 17. The CDR3 totals 18 residues. This chain's CDR3 is CSARGAVTSGSHWVEQFF. For the CDR3, the DNA is TGCAGTGCTAGAGGGGCGGTCACTAGCGGGAGTCATTGGGTTGAGCAGTTCTTC.

This chain joins TRBV20-1 and TRBJ2-4; D is perhaps TRBD1 (5 bases). CDR1 and CDR2 (germline): DFQATT, SNEGSKA (reference sequence). Trimming left V 0 bases short and J 8 bases short, with 11 bases between. The CDR3 totals 13 residues. The CDR3: CSAREAGMDIQYF. As DNA, the CDR3 is TGCAGTGCTAGAGAAGCAGGGATGGACATTCAGTACTTC.

A note on this clonotype: Given a much more abundant clone one base away, this may be a read error. This chain links TRBV5-6 with TRBJ2-1; the match to TRBD2 covers 9 bases. This CDR3 region has 16 residues. Per germline, CDR1 SGHDT and CDR2 YYEEEE. The CDR3: CASSLDLAGRYNEQLF. The CDR3 DNA reads TGTGCCAGCAGCTTGGACCTAGCGGGAAGGTACAATGAGCAGCTCTTC.

Many counts were recorded for this clonotype. The V gene is TRBV29-1, the J gene TRBJ2-1, with 10 bases identical to TRBD2. Germline CDR1 is SQVTM and CDR2 is ANQGSEA. The CDR3 contains 13 residues. The junction had 5 bases not matched to a gene; V was cut back by 4 bases and J by 8 bases. For the CDR3, the DNA is TGCAGCGTTGTCCGGCTAGCGGGAGATGAGCAGTTCTTC. It translates to CSVVRLAGDEQFF.

This chain uses TRBV18 with TRBJ2-3; D might be TRBD2 (5 bases). The CDR3 sequence is 14 residues long. V was pared by 6 bases and J by 1 base, with 11 bases between. CDR1 and CDR2 from the germline V gene are KGHSH and LQKENI. CDR3 region: CASSQERGTDTQYF. The CDR3 DNA reads as TGTGCCAGCTCTCAGGAGAGGGGCACAGATACGCAGTATTTT.

This clonotype was detected many times. The chain recombines TRBV3-1 with TRBJ1-6; D call uncertain. The V and J ends lost 0 bases and 7 bases respectively, with 16 bases between them. This CDR3 has 17 amino acids. CDR1 LGHDT and CDR2 YNNKEL come from the germline V gene (reference sequence). The CDR3 coding sequence is TGTGCCAGCAGCCAAGAGGGCAGGAGGAGGCCGAATTCACCCCTCCACTTT. Encoded protein: CASSQEGRRRPNSPLHF.

At least ten counts were recorded for this clonotype. This chain connects TRBV6-1 to TRBJ1-2, with a tentative D call TRBD1 (5 bases). The CDR3 has 12 residues. Trimming left V 3 bases short and J 6 bases short, with 8 bases between. CDR1 is MNHNS, CDR2 SASEGT, per germline. CDR3 loop: CASSDWGNGYTF. DNA for the CDR3: TGTGCCAGCAGTGACTGGGGGAATGGCTACACCTTC.

This clonotype was seen many times. The gene calls are TRBV20-1 and TRBJ2-5; 8 nucleotides align to TRBD2. V dropped 7 bases and J dropped 2; count of bases not matched to a gene: 12. This CDR3 is built from 15 residues. Per germline, CDR1 DFQATT and CDR2 SNEGSKA (reference sequence). DNA for the CDR3: TGCAGTGTCACAAACCCGGCGGGGGGTCAAGAGACCCAGTACTTC. It specifies CSVTNPAGGQETQYF.

Regarding this clonotype: At one of its ends the junction is not consistent with the germline gene, which may arise from a read error. V is TRBV13 and J is TRBJ2-1; possible D gene TRBD1, 6 bases. Germline-derived CDR1 and CDR2 are PRHDT and FYEKMQ (reference sequence). CDR3 size: 13 residues. The CDR3 here is CASSLQGSNEQLF. The CDR3 nucleotides read TGTGCCAGCAGCTTACAGGGGTCCAATGAGCAGCTCTTC. The entire variable domain, with the rest obtained from reference TRBV13 and TRBJ2-1, is as follows: AAGVIQSPRHLIKEKRETATLKCYPIPRHDTVYWYQQGPGQDPQFLISFYEKMQSDKGSIPDRFSAQQFSDYHSELNMSSLELGDSALYFCASSLQGSNEQLFGPGTRLTVL.

Ten or more counts support this clonotype. The gene calls are TRBV4-2 and TRBJ2-7; D remains unclear. V dropped 6 bases and J dropped 6 bases, with 18 bases sitting between them. Looked up from germline, CDR1 is LGHNA and CDR2 is YNFKEQ. This CDR3 has 14 residues. The CDR3 sequence: CASRRRSDSGEQYF. The CDR3 DNA reads TGTGCCAGCAGACGTCGATCCGACTCCGGCGAGCAGTACTTC.

There are many counts of this clonotype. The V and J genes are TRBV15 and TRBJ2-2; 7 nucleotides match TRBD2. Germline-derived CDR1 and CDR2 are LNHNV and YYDKDF (reference sequence). The CDR3 runs to 14 residues. The J segment lost 4 bases and the V segment lost 1 base, leaving 0 bases of the junction unmatched. The CDR3 is CATSRGGSTGELFF. In nucleotides, the CDR3 is TGTGCCACCAGCAGAGGCGGGAGCACCGGGGAGCTGTTTTTT.

A note on this clonotype: One end of the junction is discordant with germline, which a read error may explain. This chain links TRBV6-1 with TRBJ2-1, with 8 bases aligning to TRBD2. Germline assignment: CDR1 MNHNS and CDR2 SASEGT. This CDR3 region has 14 residues. The CDR3 loop reads CASSASGRNNEQLF. CDR3 nucleotide sequence: TGTGCCAGCAGTGCGAGCGGGAGAAACAATGAGCAGCTCTTC.

In its sample, this clonotype was seen once. One end of the junction fails to match germline, which may point to a read error. This chain uses TRBV3-1 with TRBJ1-5; no clear D gene. Per the germline V gene, CDR1 is LGHDT and CDR2 is YNNKEL (reference sequence). This CDR3 has 15 residues. The CDR3 reads CASSQVGYSNQPQHF. CDR3 sequence (DNA): TGCGCCAGCAGCCAAGTGGGGTATAGCAATCAGCCCCAGCATTTT.

Regarding this clonotype: Germline and junction disagree at one end, which may indicate a read error. The chain employs TRBV12-3 or TRBV12-4 and TRBJ2-7; 7 bases align to TRBD1. The CDR3 totals 13 residues. CDR3 DNA: TGTGCCAGCAGTTTGGACAGGCGCTACGAGCAGTGCTTC. Translating gives CASSLDRRYEQCF.

About this clonotype itself: This may arise from a read error, as a much more abundant clone is one base away. The chain is built from TRBV5-4 and TRBJ1-6; D gene uncertain. The germline V gene encodes CDR1 SGHNT and CDR2 YYREEE (reference sequence). Trimming shortened V by 8 bases and J by 5 bases, and 17 bases separated the two germline ends. This CDR3 spans 15 amino acids. CDR3 sequence (DNA): TGTGCCAGTCGTATGAGGGTTTTGGATAATTCACCCCTCCACTTT. Translated, it gives CASRMRVLDNSPLHF.

This sequence joins TRBV2 and TRBJ1-6; D may be TRBD1 (5 bases). The ends were cut back, 6 bases at V and 5 bases at J, with 14 bases in the middle. Germline V gene sequence: CDR1 SNHLY, CDR2 FYNNEI. CDR3 length: 15 residues. The CDR3 DNA is TGTGCCAGCAGCGTGGGACTAGCGGATAATTCACCCCTCCACTTT. Protein product: CASSVGLADNSPLHF.

The table lists this clonotype with a few counts. A much larger clone differs from this one at a single base, so this may be a read error. The chain recombines TRBV12-3 or TRBV12-4 with TRBJ2-7, with TRBD2 as a possible D gene (6 bases). The V end was cut by 5 bases, the J end by 5 bases, with 19 bases between. This CDR3 has 15 residues. The CDR3 is CASSSLGLGGNEQYF. For the CDR3, the DNA is TGTGCCAGCAGTAGCTTGGGACTCGGAGGCAACGAGCAGTACTTC.

V gene TRBV20-1 combines with J gene TRBJ2-7; 8 bases agree with TRBD2. Per germline, CDR1 DFQATT and CDR2 SNEGSKA (reference sequence). V lost 5 bases, J lost 4 bases, and 7 bases stayed unmatched. There are 13 residues in the CDR3. DNA for the CDR3: TGCAGTGCTTACCGGGAGGGGATATACGAGCAGTACTTC. The encoded protein is CSAYREGIYEQYF.

The chain links TRBV12-5 to TRBJ2-5; D gene ambiguous. Germline V gene data show CDR1 as LGHNT and CDR2 as FRNRAP. V lost 1 base to trimming and J lost 5 bases, with 2 bases between them. The CDR3 loop spans 11 amino acids. The CDR3 sequence is CASGLGETQYF. Here the CDR3 DNA reads TGTGCTAGTGGTTTGGGTGAGACCCAGTACTTC.

This clonotype was seen many times. The chain carries TRBV5-4 and TRBJ1-2; no definite D call. V gave up 3 bases and J gave up 2 bases, with 17 bases separating them. This CDR3 is built from 16 residues. Germline loops: CDR1 SGHNT, CDR2 YYREEE (reference sequence). The CDR3 loop reads CASSSTHRAENYGYTF. The DNA for the CDR3 is TGTGCCAGCAGCTCTACACATCGAGCAGAAAACTATGGCTACACCTTC.